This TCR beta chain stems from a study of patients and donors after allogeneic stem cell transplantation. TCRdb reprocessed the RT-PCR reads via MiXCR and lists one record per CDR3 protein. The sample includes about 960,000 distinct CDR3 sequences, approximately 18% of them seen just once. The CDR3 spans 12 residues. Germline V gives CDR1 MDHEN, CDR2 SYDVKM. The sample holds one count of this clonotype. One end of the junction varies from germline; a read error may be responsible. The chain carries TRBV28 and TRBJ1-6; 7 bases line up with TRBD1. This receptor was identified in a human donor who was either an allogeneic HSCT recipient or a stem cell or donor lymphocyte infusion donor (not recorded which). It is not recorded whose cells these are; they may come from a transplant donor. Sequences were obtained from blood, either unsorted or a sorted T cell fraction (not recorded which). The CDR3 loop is CASSLIGTVADF. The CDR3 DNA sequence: TGTGCCAGCAGTTTAATTGGGACAGTAGCAGACTTT. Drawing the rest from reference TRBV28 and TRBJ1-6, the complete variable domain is DVKVTQSSRYLVKRTGEKVFLECVQDMDHENMFWYRQDPGLGLRLIYFSYDVKMKEKGDIPEGYSVSREKKERFSLILESASTNQTSMYLCASSLIGTVADFGNGTRLTVT.